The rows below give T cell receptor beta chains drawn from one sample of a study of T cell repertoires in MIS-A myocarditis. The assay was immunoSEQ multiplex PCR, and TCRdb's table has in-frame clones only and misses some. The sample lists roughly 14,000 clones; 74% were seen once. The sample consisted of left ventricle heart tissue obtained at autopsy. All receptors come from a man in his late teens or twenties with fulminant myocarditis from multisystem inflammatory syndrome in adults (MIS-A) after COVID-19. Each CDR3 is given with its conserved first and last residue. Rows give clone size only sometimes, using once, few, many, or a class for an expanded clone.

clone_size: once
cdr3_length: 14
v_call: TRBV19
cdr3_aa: CASSTHKAAGELFF

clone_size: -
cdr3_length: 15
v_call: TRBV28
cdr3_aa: CASSLGSGSSYEQYF

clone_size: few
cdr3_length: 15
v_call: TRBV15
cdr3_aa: CATSKLAGGTGELFF

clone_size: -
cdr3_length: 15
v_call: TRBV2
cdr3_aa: CASGQNMGQGNEQYF

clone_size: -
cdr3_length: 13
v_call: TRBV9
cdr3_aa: CASSVAGTDTIYF

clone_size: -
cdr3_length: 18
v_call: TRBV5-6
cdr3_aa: CASSFGTHLYSSYNEQFF

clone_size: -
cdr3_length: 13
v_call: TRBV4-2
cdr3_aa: CASSQDQNQPQHF

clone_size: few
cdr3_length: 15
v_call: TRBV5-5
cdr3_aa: CASSLAGLKDTEAFF

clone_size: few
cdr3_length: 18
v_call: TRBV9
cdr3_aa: CASSPPSGQGIGNTEAFF

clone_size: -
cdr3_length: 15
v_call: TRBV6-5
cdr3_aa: CASSSGQGSTYEQYF

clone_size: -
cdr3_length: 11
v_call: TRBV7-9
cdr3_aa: CASSYQGEAFF

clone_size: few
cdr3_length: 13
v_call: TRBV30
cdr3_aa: CAWGGPPNYGYTF

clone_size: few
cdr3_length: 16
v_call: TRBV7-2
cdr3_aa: CASSPSGGANTGELFF

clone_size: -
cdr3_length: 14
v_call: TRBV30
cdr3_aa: CAWSGSFGNTEAFF

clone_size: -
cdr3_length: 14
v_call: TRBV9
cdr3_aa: CASSPRQGTDTQYF

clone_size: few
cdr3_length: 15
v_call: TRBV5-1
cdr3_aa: CASSLGGPDVEPQHF

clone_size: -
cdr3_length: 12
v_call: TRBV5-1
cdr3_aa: CASSPDNINQYF

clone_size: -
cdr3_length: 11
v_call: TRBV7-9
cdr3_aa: CASSLAVEQYF

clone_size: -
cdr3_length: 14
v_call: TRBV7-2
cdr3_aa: CASSLAGITYEQYF

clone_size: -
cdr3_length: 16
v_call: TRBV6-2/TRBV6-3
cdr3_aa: CASSNSGTTTRYGYTF

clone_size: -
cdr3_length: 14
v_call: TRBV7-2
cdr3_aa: CASSFGTRSYEQYF

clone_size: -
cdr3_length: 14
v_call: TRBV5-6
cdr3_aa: CASSLWGFRETQYF

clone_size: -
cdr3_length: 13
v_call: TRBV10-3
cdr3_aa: CAICPGGNYGYTF

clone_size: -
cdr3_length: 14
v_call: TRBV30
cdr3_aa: CAWDRGLSNTEAFF

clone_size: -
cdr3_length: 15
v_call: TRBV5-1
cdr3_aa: CASSPTRADQETQYF

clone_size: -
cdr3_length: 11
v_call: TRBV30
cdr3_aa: CAWAWDNEQFF

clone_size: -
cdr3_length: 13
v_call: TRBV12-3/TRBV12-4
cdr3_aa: CASSSQSGREQFF

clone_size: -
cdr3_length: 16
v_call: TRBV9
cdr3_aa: CASSVEARNSGNTIYF

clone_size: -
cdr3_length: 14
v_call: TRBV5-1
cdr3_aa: CASSSLMFQETQYF

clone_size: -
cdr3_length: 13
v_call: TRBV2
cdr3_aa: CASGGRAGNTIYF

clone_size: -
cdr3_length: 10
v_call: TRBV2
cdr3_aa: CARFSTEAFF

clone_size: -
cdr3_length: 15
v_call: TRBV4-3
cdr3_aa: CASSQDPTSGNEQFF

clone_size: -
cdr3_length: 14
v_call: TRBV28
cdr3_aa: CASRGQGGGGEQFF

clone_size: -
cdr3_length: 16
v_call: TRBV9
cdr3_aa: CASSAELASSTDTQYF

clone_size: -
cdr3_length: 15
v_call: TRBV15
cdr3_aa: CATSKLAANTDTQYF